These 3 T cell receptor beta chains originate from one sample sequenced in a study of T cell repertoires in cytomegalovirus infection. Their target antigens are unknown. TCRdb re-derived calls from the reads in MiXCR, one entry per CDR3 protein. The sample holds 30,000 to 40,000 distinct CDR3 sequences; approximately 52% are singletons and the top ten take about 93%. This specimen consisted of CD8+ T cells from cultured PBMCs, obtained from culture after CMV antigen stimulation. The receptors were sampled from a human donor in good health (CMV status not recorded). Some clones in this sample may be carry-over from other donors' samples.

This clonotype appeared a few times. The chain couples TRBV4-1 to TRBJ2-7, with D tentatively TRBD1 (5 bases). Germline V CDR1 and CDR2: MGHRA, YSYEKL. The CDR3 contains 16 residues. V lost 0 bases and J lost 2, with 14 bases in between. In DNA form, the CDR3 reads TGCGCCAGCAGCCAAGAAAAGAAAGCAGGGACCTACGAGCAGTACTTC. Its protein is CASSQEKKAGTYEQYF.

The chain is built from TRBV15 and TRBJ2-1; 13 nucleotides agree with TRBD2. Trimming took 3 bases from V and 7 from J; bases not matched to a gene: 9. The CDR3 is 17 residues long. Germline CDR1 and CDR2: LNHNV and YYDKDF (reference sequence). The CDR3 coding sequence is TGTGCCACCAGCAGTGCCCGGGGACTAGCGGGGAATAATGAGCAGTTCTTC. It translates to CATSSARGLAGNNEQFF.

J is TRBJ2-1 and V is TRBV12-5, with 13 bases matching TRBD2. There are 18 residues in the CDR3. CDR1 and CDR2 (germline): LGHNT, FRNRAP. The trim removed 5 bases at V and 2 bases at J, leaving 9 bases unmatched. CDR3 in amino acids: CASGPTGLAGVAYNEQFF. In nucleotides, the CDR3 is TGTGCTAGTGGTCCAACAGGACTAGCGGGGGTGGCCTACAATGAGCAGTTCTTC.